Sequencing of this TCR beta chain was carried out in a study of T cells after yellow fever vaccination (dated by TCRdb to between 2019 and 2020). A note on the overall study: The SMART-Seq v4 Ultra Low Input RNA kit was used to prepare libraries from fractions with low cell numbers. The cohort comprised two healthy male donors, one aged 18 to 29 and one aged 30 to 39 years. Bulk PBMC replicates and cell subsets were isolated from blood drawn at multiple timepoints before and after both primary and secondary immunization. To track T-cell clones before and after primary and booster YFV17D yellow fever vaccination, bulk TCR alpha and beta repertoires were sequenced longitudinally. The paper as a whole reports these results and caveats: Computational filtering was needed because FACS-sorted repertoires could contain abundant contaminating clonotypes from the bulk population. A small fraction of clonotypes appeared in both the CD4 and CD8 compartments, likely as a result of convergent recombination. The study included only a couple of donors, which limits how far the findings can be generalized. The secondary T-cell response was found to be weaker but faster than the primary response, with a peak reached on day 5 rather than on day 15. Most clones expanded after primary vaccination were re-detected after the booster (around 96% of CD4 and about 88% of CD8), suggesting broad memory maintenance.

Synthesis of TCR cDNA relied on 5'RACE template switching, a step that introduced a universal primer site along with unique molecular identifiers. Priming for cDNA synthesis came from both the TCR alpha and TCR beta constant segments. Two PCR steps were used to amplify libraries, with sample barcodes and sequencing adapters being added in the second step. Libraries were sequenced on Illumina HiSeq 2500 (2x100 bp) or NovaSeq (2x150 bp). Turning to the authors' computational methods: MIGEC was used to demultiplex reads and collapse the reads into UMI consensus sequences, and MiXCR was used for V(D)J alignment. Clonotypes responding to the vaccine were identified with edgeR on replicate PBMC samples, with the criteria of FDR below 0.01 and a log2 fold change above 5 up to day 15. Each bulk clonotype received a CD4 or CD8 identity based on whether the sequenced CD4 or CD8 repertoire contained that clonotype at higher abundance. TCRdb reprocessing: public reads trimmed at Q25 with fastp, clones called with MiXCR, in-frame beta chains kept. For every CDR3 protein sequence, its rows merge into one entry that carries the most common genes and DNA. V and J calls and clone size were set by TCRdb, not the authors. The table for this sample lists 300,000 or so distinct CDR3 sequences; roughly 13% of them were counted only once. The ten most abundant clones make up around 0.49% of the sample.

This clonotype has a count of ten or more. The antigen it recognizes is unknown. Nothing much larger sits one base from this clone, and base qualities are not available. What the treatment or condition label conveys for this sample: live attenuated yellow fever vaccine strain. PBMCs were isolated from peripheral blood using a standard Ficoll-Paque protocol. Dynabeads CD4 and CD8 positive selection kits were used to isolate CD4 and CD8 T-cell fractions. RNA was extracted with TriZol from bulk PBMCs, CD4 and CD8 fractions, and dextramer-positive and dextramer-negative fractions. The V and J ends are trimmed by 2 bases and 2 bases, leaving 9 bases between them. CDR1 SGHRS and CDR2 YFSETQ are derived from the germline V gene. There are 14 amino acids in the CDR3, from cysteine to phenylalanine inclusive. The CDR3 DNA has 42 bases and is translated from base 1.

The source is a man between 25 and 39 years old who received the YFV17D yellow fever vaccine. Material: CD4+ T cells sorted from PBMCs, obtained 45 days after the yellow fever booster vaccination. This chain is built from TRBV5-1 and TRBJ2-3; too little of a D gene remains to name it. The CDR3 protein sequence reads: CASSFPSNTDTQYF. The DNA sequence follows: TGCGCCAGCAGCTTTCCGTCAAACACAGATACGCAGTATTTT.